This T cell receptor beta chain was found in a study of T-cell memory formation after mild COVID-19. Across the whole study: Clustering of TCRs was largely donor specific.

This clonotype appeared a few times. TCRdb re-called the 5' RACE reads with MiXCR, one entry per CDR3 protein. The table has 500,000 to 650,000 distinct CDR3 sequences, less than 25% seen once. This CDR3 has 13 residues. V shed 2 bases and J shed 4 bases, with 6 bases lying between them. Germline CDR1 and CDR2: SNHLY and FYNNEI. Input material: PBMCs or a T cell subset sorted from them (not recorded which). The chain recombines TRBV2 with TRBJ2-1; D is uncertain. This TCR derives from an adult woman who had mild COVID-19 (a few samples of this study predate the infection). Cell type and time point are not known. CDR3 sequence (DNA): TGTGCCAGCAGTGAACAGGAATACAATGAGCAGTTCTTC. Amino acid sequence: CASSEQEYNEQFF.